Following are 19 T cell receptor beta chains from one sample sequenced in a study of T cell repertoires in aging, cancer and after chemotherapy. Multiplex touch-down PCR with TRB-A/B primers amplified rearranged V-D-J TRB sequences. One entry per CDR3 protein, called by TCRdb with MiXCR from the multiplex PCR reads. The data hold about 10,000 distinct CDR3 sequences, with around a quarter observed a single time. Peripheral blood genomic DNA, not sorted cells or RNA, was the template. Sample: blood. These TCRs come from a human donor with a blood cancer. The donor label of this sample is uncertain.

The genes are TRBV6-1 and TRBJ1-4; D call uncertain. Trimming stripped 7 bases from V and 0 bases from J, with 12 bases between. The CDR3 spans 15 residues. The germline V gene encodes CDR1 MNHNS and CDR2 SASEGT. The CDR3 bases are TGTGCCAGCAATAACGGGCCATCAACTAATGAAAAACTGTTTTTT. The encoded protein is CASNNGPSTNEKLFF.

The chain is built from TRBV5-1 and TRBJ1-2; D call uncertain. CDR3 length: 16 residues. The germline gives CDR1 SGHRS, CDR2 YFSETQ. V was clipped by 0 bases and J by 3 bases, with 15 bases between them. In DNA form, the CDR3 reads TGCGCCAGCAGCTTGGTAACGTGGGGTCGACACTATGGCTACACCTTC. Encoded protein: CASSLVTWGRHYGYTF.

J is TRBJ1-2 and V is TRBV20-1; 10 positions agree with TRBD1. This CDR3 has 15 amino acids. The germline V gene has CDR1 DFQATT and CDR2 SNEGSKA (reference sequence). V lost 4 bases, J lost 2 bases, and 7 bases stayed unmatched. CDR3 bases: TGCAGTGCTACCATACCGGGACAGGGGAACTATGGCTACACCTTC. Its translation: CSATIPGQGNYGYTF.

The chain joins TRBV19 to TRBJ1-4; 9 bases are a match to TRBD1. Germline CDR1 reads LNHDA; CDR2 reads SQIVND (reference sequence). CDR3 length: 19 residues. After removal of 6 bases from V and 0 bases from J, the junction contained 14 bases not matched to a gene. The CDR3 coding sequence is TGTGCCAGTAGACCGACCGGGACAGGGACACCTCCAACTAATGAAAAACTGTTTTTT. Its translation is CASRPTGTGTPPTNEKLFF.

Remarks on this clonotype: Just one base apart from a much larger clone, this may be a read error. The chain couples TRBV5-4 to TRBJ2-2; 8 nucleotides agree with TRBD2. The CDR3 spans 18 residues. Germline lookup yields CDR1 SGHNT and CDR2 YYREEE (reference sequence). For the CDR3, the DNA is TGTGCCAGCACCGTGGGGGTCCGCGGTAGCGGGAACACCGGGGAGCTGATTTTT. Translating it yields CASTVGVRGSGNTGELIF.

The chain links TRBV20-1 to TRBJ2-1; tentative D call: TRBD1 (5 bases). The ends were cut back, 0 bases at V and 5 bases at J, with 8 bases in the middle. The CDR3 consists of 13 residues. In germline, CDR1 is DFQATT, CDR2 SNEGSKA (reference sequence). CDR3 in amino acids: CSARDRVDNEQFF. The CDR3 region has the DNA TGCAGTGCTAGAGACAGGGTTGACAATGAGCAGTTCTTC.

The table lists this clonotype with a few counts. The rearrangement uses TRBV12-3 or TRBV12-4 and TRBJ1-2, with D unclear. The CDR3 has 13 amino acids. Trimming cost V 5 bases and J 8 bases, with 15 bases left between them. The CDR3 bases are TGTGCCAGCAGTCGTACAGAAGAACGGGGCTACACCTTC. Its translation: CASSRTEERGYTF.

This clonotype is classed as medium-sized. CDR3 coding DNA: TGTGCCAGTGGAGCGGCGAAGTTCAACGTCCTGACTTTC. This encodes CASGAAKFNVLTF. The rearrangement uses TRBV19 and TRBJ2-6, with D maybe TRBD2 (5 bases). CDR3 length: 13 residues. The V and J ends lost 8 bases and 9 bases respectively, with 14 bases between them. CDR1 is LNHDA, CDR2 SQIVND, per germline (reference sequence).

This clonotype has ten or more counts. The chain links TRBV10-3 to TRBJ2-2; the match to TRBD2 covers 11 bases. Germline-derived CDR1 and CDR2 are ENHRY and SYGVKD. The CDR3 is made up of 15 amino acids. Trimming at V came to 10 bases and at J to 4 bases, leaving 8 bases not matched to a gene. The CDR3: CATKAGTSGTGELFF. The CDR3 nucleotides are TGTGCCACCAAGGCCGGGACTAGCGGCACCGGGGAGCTGTTTTTT.

The chain is built from TRBV7-2 and TRBJ2-3, with TRBD2 matching over 8 bases. The CDR3 consists of 18 residues. Trimming removed 4 bases from V and 2 bases from J; junction bases left unmatched: 14. CDR1 SGHTA and CDR2 FQGNSA come from the germline V gene. CDR3 loop: CASSSHYRTSNHTDTQYF. CDR3 sequence (DNA): TGTGCCAGCAGCTCCCACTATCGGACTAGCAATCACACAGATACGCAGTATTTT.

J is TRBJ2-5 and V is TRBV6-4, with 7 bases aligning to TRBD1. The ends lost 3 bases at V and 1 base at J; junction bases unmatched: 5. The CDR3 consists of 15 residues. Per germline, CDR1 MRHNA and CDR2 SNTAGT. The CDR3 protein is CASSEWSGGQETQYF. CDR3 nucleotide sequence: TGTGCCAGCAGTGAGTGGTCAGGGGGCCAAGAGACCCAGTACTTC.

By sample share, this clonotype is medium-sized (0.01 to 0.1%). The chain employs TRBV6-5 and TRBJ2-1, with a weak D call TRBD2 (5 bases). Per the germline V gene, CDR1 is MNHEY and CDR2 is SVGAGI. The CDR3 contains 14 residues. The V and J ends lost 4 bases and 8 bases respectively, with 15 bases between them. The CDR3 nucleotides are TGTGCCAGCAGTTCCCGGCTAGCCCTCGATGAGCAGTTCTTC. Amino acid sequence: CASSSRLALDEQFF.

This clonotype ranks as medium-sized. The chain combines TRBV27 with TRBJ2-3; D is unclear. The CDR3 contains 14 residues. V was trimmed by 0 bases and J by 3 bases, leaving 7 bases between them. Looked up from germline, CDR1 is MNHEY and CDR2 is SMNVEV (reference sequence). The CDR3 coding sequence is TGTGCCAGCAGTTTATCGCCTGCAACAGATACGCAGTATTTT. This codes for CASSLSPATDTQYF.

In its sample, this clonotype was seen once. A read error may account for a junction end that differs from germline. In nucleotides, the CDR3 is TGTGCCAGCAGCCCTCCGGGACTAGCTAGCAATGAGCAGTTCTTT. Protein sequence: CASSPPGLASNEQFF. The chain is built from TRBV28 and TRBJ2-1; 9 nucleotides line up with TRBD2. The germline CDR1 and CDR2 sequences are MDHEN and SYDVKM. This CDR3 has 15 amino acids.

In its sample, this clonotype is medium-sized (0.01 to 0.1%). The chain joins TRBV19 to TRBJ1-6, with a weak D call TRBD1 (6 bases). This CDR3 is built from 16 residues. CDR1 LNHDA and CDR2 SQIVND come from the germline V gene (reference sequence). Trimming stripped 5 bases from V and 5 bases from J, with 16 bases between. The CDR3, as DNA: TGTGCCAGTAGTCTTCCAGGGGACCCCGATAATTCACCCCTCCACTTT. Translating gives CASSLPGDPDNSPLHF.

This clonotype was observed many times. V is TRBV12-3 or TRBV12-4 and J is TRBJ2-3; 9 nucleotides agree with TRBD1. The CDR3 totals 14 residues. After removal of 4 bases from V and 13 bases from J, the junction contained 12 bases not matched to a gene. Here the CDR3 reads CASSWGTGLTEEYF. The CDR3 DNA sequence: TGTGCCAGCAGTTGGGGGACAGGGCTTACGGAGGAGTATTTT.

V is TRBV5-5 and J is TRBJ2-7; a weak D match, TRBD1 (6 bases). The CDR3 has 12 amino acids. The ends were cut back, 2 bases at V and 3 bases at J, with 6 bases in the middle. CDR1 is SGHKS and CDR2 is YYEKEE in the germline V gene (reference sequence). The CDR3 reads CASSLQGYEQYF. CDR3 nucleotide sequence: TGTGCCAGCAGCTTACAGGGCTACGAGCAGTACTTC.

Note on this clonotype: The junction differs from germline at one of its ends, possibly a read error. The chain uses TRBV18 and TRBJ1-1; D uncertain. The CDR3 totals 16 residues. Looked up from germline, CDR1 is KGHSH and CDR2 is LQKENI. The CDR3 reads CASSPVSRQTNSEAFF. The CDR3 coding sequence is TGTGCCAGCTCACCAGTTAGTCGGCAAACGAACTCTGAAGCTTTCTTT.

Judged by abundance, this clonotype is medium-sized (0.01 to 0.1%). V usage is TRBV27 and J usage is TRBJ1-4, with TRBD1 matching over 8 bases. The CDR3 contains 16 residues. The V gene's germline CDR1 is MNHEY and CDR2 SMNVEV (reference sequence). Unmatched junction bases numbered 16, after V lost 5 bases and J lost 11 bases. The CDR3: CASSTVENGQGGKLFF. DNA of the CDR3: TGTGCCAGCAGTACTGTCGAAAACGGACAGGGAGGGAAACTGTTTTTT.